These 10 T cell receptor beta chains were sequenced from one sample in a study of blood T cells in healthy people across ages. With a J-beta primer mix and a sample-barcoded 5' primer, a second PCR ran roughly 6 to 11 cycles. TCRdb processed the 5' RACE reads anew with MiXCR; each CDR3 protein has one entry. The table lists about 650,000 distinct CDR3 sequences, 32% of them singletons, with 15% to 19% in the top ten. Sequences were obtained from blood. These receptors all come from a woman aged 80 or older in good health.

Only a few counts were recorded for this clonotype. The gene calls are TRBV6-5 and TRBJ1-1, with no clear D. The V gene lost 1 base and the J gene lost 6 bases, with 9 bases spanning the gap. Looked up from germline, CDR1 is MNHEY and CDR2 is SVGAGI. The CDR3 contains 13 residues. CDR3 region: CASSYYSTAEAFF. The DNA for the CDR3 is TGTGCCAGCAGTTACTACAGTACAGCTGAAGCTTTCTTT.

In the case of this clonotype: This clone may be a read error of a much larger clone one base away. The rearrangement uses TRBV6-1 and TRBJ2-5, with 10 nucleotides matching TRBD2. Germline V gene sequence: CDR1 MNHNS, CDR2 SASEGT. V was clipped by 8 bases and J by 11 bases; unmatched bases: 26. The CDR3 totals 18 residues. CDR3 amino acids: CASSTRLAGAIVPYGQYF. CDR3 coding DNA: TGTGCCAGCTCTACCCGGCTAGCGGGGGCAATCGTCCCCTACGGGCAGTACTTC.

A few counts support this clonotype. The V call is TRBV12-3 or TRBV12-4, the J call TRBJ1-5, with TRBD1 identical over 7 bases. The CDR3 covers 14 residues. Trimming removed 8 bases from V and 5 bases from J; junction bases left unmatched: 9. The CDR3: CASRRTGQYQPQHF. CDR3 nucleotide sequence: TGTGCCAGCCGCCGGACAGGTCAATATCAGCCCCAGCATTTT.

The V call is TRBV29-1, the J call TRBJ2-3; no reliable D call. The CDR3 covers 11 residues. Per germline, CDR1 SQVTM and CDR2 ANQGSEA. Trimming took off 5 bases at V and 4 bases at J, with 7 bases between the two ends. As DNA, the CDR3 is TGCAGCGTTTCCTTATCAGATACGCAGTATTTT. Residues: CSVSLSDTQYF.

This clonotype was counted between two and nine times. The chain is built from TRBV7-2 and TRBJ2-5; 7 bases agree with TRBD1. Germline trimming cut 6 bases from V and 11 bases from J; bases unmatched to any gene: 12. The germline CDR1 and CDR2 sequences are SGHTA and FQGNSA. The CDR3 loop spans 13 amino acids. The CDR3 DNA follows: TGTGCCAGCAGAAATACAGGGGCCGGTGAGCAGTACTTC. Its translation is CASRNTGAGEQYF.

The rearrangement links TRBV29-1 to TRBJ1-2, with TRBD1 as a possible D gene (5 bases). The CDR3 contains 14 residues. The V gene's germline CDR1 is SQVTM and CDR2 ANQGSEA. The ends were cut back, 0 bases at V and 0 bases at J, with 8 bases in the middle. The CDR3 DNA is TGCAGCGTTGAAGATAAGGACACTAACTATGGCTACACCTTC. Amino acid sequence: CSVEDKDTNYGYTF.

Concerning this clonotype itself: A single base separates this from a much larger clone, so it may be a read error. The chain couples TRBV5-1 to TRBJ2-3; 7 nucleotides align to TRBD1. Germline loops: CDR1 SGHRS, CDR2 YFSETQ. CDR3 length: 15 amino acids. The junction had 12 bases not matched to a gene; V was cut back by 7 bases and J by 4 bases. The CDR3 loop is CASGYRDRDPDTQYF. CDR3 nucleotides: TGCGCCAGCGGCTACCGGGACAGAGACCCAGATACGCAGTATTTT.

Ten or more counts support this clonotype. The rearrangement links TRBV5-1 to TRBJ2-1; TRBD2 aligns across 9 bases. Per the germline V gene, CDR1 is SGHRS and CDR2 is YFSETQ. The CDR3 has 15 residues. The ends lost 2 bases at V and 7 bases at J; junction bases unmatched: 7. CDR3 loop: CASSFGRGGMNEQFF. CDR3 bases: TGCGCCAGCAGCTTTGGGCGGGGGGGTATGAATGAGCAGTTCTTC.

This clonotype showed up many times. The chain is built from TRBV11-2 and TRBJ2-1; 8 bases map to TRBD2. V trimming: 0 bases; J trimming: 8 bases; junction bases outside the gene matches: 6. Per germline, CDR1 SGHAT and CDR2 FQNNGV. This CDR3 is built from 15 residues. The chain's CDR3 is CASSLDQRGNDEQFF. The CDR3 coding sequence is TGTGCCAGCAGCTTAGACCAGCGGGGGAACGATGAGCAGTTCTTC.

This rearrangement joins TRBV27 to TRBJ1-5; D gene unclear. V lost 2 bases and J lost 0, with 11 bases in between. The CDR3 runs to 16 residues. The germline gives CDR1 MNHEY, CDR2 SMNVEV (reference sequence). CDR3 loop: CASSLARPNSNQPQHF. CDR3 coding DNA: TGTGCCAGCAGTTTAGCCAGACCCAATAGCAATCAGCCCCAGCATTTT.